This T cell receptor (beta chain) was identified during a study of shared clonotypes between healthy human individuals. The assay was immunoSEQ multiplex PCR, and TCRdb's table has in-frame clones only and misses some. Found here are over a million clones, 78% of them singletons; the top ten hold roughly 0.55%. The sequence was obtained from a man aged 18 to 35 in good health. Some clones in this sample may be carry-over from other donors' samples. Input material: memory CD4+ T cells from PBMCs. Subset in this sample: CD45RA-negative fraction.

This chain's CDR3 is CASGPGQQNTEAFF. The CDR3 DNA reads as TGCGCCAGTGGTCCGGGACAGCAGAACACTGAAGCTTTCTTT. V is TRBV23-1 and J is TRBJ1-1, with TRBD1 matching 7 bases. TRBV23-1 counts as an open reading frame of uncertain function. The V and J ends lost 9 bases and 1 base, in that order; junction bases with no gene match: 8. This CDR3 comprises 14 residues.